The next 15 T cell receptor beta chains were all read from a single sample in a study of T cell clonotyping in hematopoietic cell transplantation. TCRdb's table, derived via immunoSEQ multiplex PCR, lists solely in-frame clones and lacks some. This table holds 1,500 to 2,500 clones, about four fifths found once. The material was peripheral blood mononuclear cells, obtained 30 days after allogeneic stem cell transplant. The receptors were gathered from a male patient aged 50 to 59 who had an allogeneic stem cell transplant from an unrelated donor, so the T cells may come from the graft donor. Some clones in this sample may be carry-over from other donors' samples.

V is TRBV19 and J is TRBJ2-6; D remains ambiguous. Looked up from germline, CDR1 is LNHDA and CDR2 is SQIVND (reference sequence). The CDR3 is made up of 18 amino acids. Trimming left V 5 bases short and J 5 bases short, with 22 bases between. CDR3 sequence: CASSSTSTNHSRANVLTF. Written as DNA, the CDR3 is TGTGCCAGTAGTTCTACCTCGACAAATCACAGTCGGGCCAACGTCCTGACTTTC.

The chain recombines TRBV6-5 with TRBJ2-2, with a possible D match to TRBD2 (6 bases). The CDR3 has 12 residues. CDR1 is MNHEY and CDR2 is SVGAGI in the germline V gene. Trimming pared 6 bases from V and 6 bases from J, leaving 8 bases between. The CDR3 reads CASSTGAGELFF. The CDR3 DNA is TGTGCCAGCAGCACGGGAGCCGGGGAGCTGTTTTTT.

The J gene is TRBJ1-6, the V gene TRBV7-2; D unresolved. V was trimmed by 1 base and J by 4 bases, leaving 8 bases between them. This CDR3 has 15 amino acids. The germline V gene has CDR1 SGHTA and CDR2 FQGNSA. The CDR3 region is CASSLGSLYNSPLHF. The CDR3 DNA reads as TGTGCCAGCAGCTTAGGTTCTCTTTATAATTCACCCCTCCACTTT.

This clone was seen more than once but under ten times. The chain carries TRBV29-1 and TRBJ1-2; weak D call: TRBD1 (5 bases). Germline V gene data show CDR1 as SQVTM and CDR2 as ANQGSEA. Trimming took off 7 bases at V and 2 bases at J, with 14 bases between the two ends. The CDR3 has 13 amino acids. The CDR3 region has the DNA TGCAGCGCCAAGCCGACAGAAAACTATGGCTACACCTTC. Amino acids: CSAKPTENYGYTF.

V is TRBV2 and J is TRBJ2-2; 11 bases align to TRBD1. CDR1 is SNHLY and CDR2 is FYNNEI in the germline V gene. Germline trimming cut 8 bases from V and 7 bases from J; bases unmatched to any gene: 9. This CDR3 spans 15 amino acids. CDR3: CASLAGTGGIGELFF. In DNA form, the CDR3 reads TGTGCCAGCCTTGCCGGGACAGGGGGGATCGGGGAGCTGTTTTTT. The variable domain in full, completed from reference TRBV2 and TRBJ2-2, reads EPEVTQTPSHQVTQMGQEVILRCVPISNHLYFYWYRQILGQKVEFLVSFYNNEISEKSEIFDDQFSVERPDGSNFTLKIRSTKLEDSAMYFCASLAGTGGIGELFFGEGSRLTVL.

The chain recombines TRBV11-2 with TRBJ1-1; TRBD1 might be the D (6 bases). The V end lost 5 bases, the J end lost 4 bases, and 14 bases lay between the germline ends. Germline CDR1 is SGHAT and CDR2 is FQNNGV. CDR3 length equals 14 residues. Here the CDR3 reads CASSGYRVSTEAFF. The CDR3 DNA follows: TGTGCCAGCAGCGGGTACAGGGTGAGCACTGAAGCTTTCTTT.

This clone has more than one count but fewer than ten. The rearrangement joins TRBV27 to TRBJ2-7, with D maybe TRBD1 (5 bases). The V gene's germline CDR1 is MNHEY and CDR2 SMNVEV (reference sequence). The CDR3 has 14 amino acids. Trimming took off 3 bases at V and 2 bases at J, with 11 bases between the two ends. DNA of the CDR3: TGTGCCAGCAGTTTCTTCCAGGGTGCCTACGAGCAGTACTTC. This gives the protein CASSFFQGAYEQYF.

Only a few counts were recorded for this clone. V usage is TRBV4-1 and J usage is TRBJ1-6, with TRBD1 matching over 7 bases. Germline loops: CDR1 MGHRA, CDR2 YSYEKL. V lost 3 bases to trimming and J lost 4 bases; unmatched junction nucleotides: 3. The CDR3 contains 15 residues. CDR3 protein: CASSQPGQYNSPLHF. The CDR3 bases are TGCGCCAGCAGCCAGCCGGGACAGTATAATTCACCCCTCCACTTT.

Only a few counts were recorded for this clone. V gene TRBV5-6 combines with J gene TRBJ1-1, with TRBD1 identical over 11 bases. V shed 2 bases and J 7 bases; nucleotides not matched to a gene: 4. The CDR3 covers 14 residues. Germline values: CDR1 SGHDT, CDR2 YYEEEE. The CDR3 DNA sequence: TGTGCCAGCAGCTTCGGACAGGGGGCTTTTGAAGCTTTCTTT. Translation gives CASSFGQGAFEAFF.

The rearrangement joins TRBV4-3 to TRBJ2-2; no clear D gene. The CDR3 extends over 16 amino acids. The V end was cut by 1 base, the J end by 4 bases, with 13 bases between. In germline, CDR1 is LGHNA, CDR2 YSLEER. CDR3 region: CASSQVVGRFTGELFF. The CDR3 nucleotides are TGCGCCAGCAGCCAAGTCGTAGGGCGGTTCACCGGGGAGCTGTTTTTT.

The chain has TRBV6-6 and TRBJ2-4; 11 bases map to TRBD2. V gave up 2 bases and J gave up 9 bases; unmatched junction bases: 9. This CDR3 region has 16 residues. Per germline, CDR1 MNHNY and CDR2 SVGAGI (reference sequence). The CDR3 protein is CASSYPVAGGPGIQYF. CDR3 bases: TGTGCCAGCAGTTACCCGGTAGCGGGGGGGCCGGGCATTCAGTACTTC.

The chain couples TRBV19 to TRBJ2-7; D is unresolved. Germline V gene data show CDR1 as LNHDA and CDR2 as SQIVND (reference sequence). The CDR3 sequence is 13 residues long. The ends were cut back, 2 bases at V and 4 bases at J, with 9 bases in the middle. The CDR3 reads CASSIKGSYEQYF. CDR3 bases: TGTGCCAGTAGTATAAAAGGCAGTTACGAGCAGTACTTC.

The chain combines TRBV27 with TRBJ1-2, with 10 positions matching TRBD1. Germline assignment: CDR1 MNHEY and CDR2 SMNVEV (reference sequence). Trimming at V came to 0 bases and at J to 6 bases, leaving 10 bases not matched to a gene. The CDR3 extends over 17 amino acids. The CDR3 protein is CASSLSKFGDRGNGYTF. The CDR3 region has the DNA TGTGCCAGCAGTTTATCGAAGTTTGGGGACAGGGGTAATGGCTACACCTTC.

This chain joins TRBV6-5 and TRBJ2-5; D call uncertain. The CDR3 is 13 residues long. Between the trimmed V and J ends, which lost 7 bases and 2 bases, there was a span of 11 bases. Germline assignment: CDR1 MNHEY and CDR2 SVGAGI. The CDR3 loop reads CASTVPGQETQYF. CDR3 sequence (DNA): TGTGCCAGCACCGTTCCCGGACAAGAGACCCAGTACTTC.

This sequence joins TRBV27 and TRBJ2-5; D may correspond to TRBD1 or TRBD2 (5 bases each). The end of the DNA aligns better with TRBJ2-7, so the J call may be wrong. CDR1 and CDR2 from the germline V gene are MNHEY and SMNVEV (reference sequence). The CDR3 has 15 amino acids. The DNA of the CDR3 is TGTGCCAGCAGTTCCGGGACCGCCCCCTTAGGCGAGCAGTACTTC. Translating it yields CASSSGTAPLGEQYF.